Only a few counts were recorded for the clone carrying this TCR beta chain. Its specificity is not known. In TCRdb, the 5' RACE reads were re-called with MiXCR into one record per CDR3 protein. The repertoire includes fewer than 250,000 distinct CDR3 sequences, about a sixth of them detected once, and approximately 46% sits in the top ten. Trimming removed 7 bases at V and 3 bases at J, with 12 bases between. This CDR3 comprises 13 residues. This record belongs to a study of CD8 T cells in ankylosing spondylitis. Study findings and constraints: A CD8+ phenotype characterized the disease-linked clones, which were relatively rare in peripheral blood. Disease-associated clones were reportedly significantly overrepresented in matched ankylosing spondylitis synovial fluid. Blood of patients with ankylosing spondylitis appeared to be characterized by a TCR beta motif of about 8 highly homologous variants.

The genes are TRBV12-3 or TRBV12-4 and TRBJ2-5; D gene ambiguous. This clonotype was obtained from a male donor with ankylosing spondylitis. The sample consisted of blood, either unsorted or a sorted T cell fraction (not recorded which). The CDR3 DNA sequence: TGTGCCAGCAAAGCCAGCGAAAAAGAGACCCAGTACTTC. Its protein product is CASKASEKETQYF.